This TCR beta chain was obtained from a study of blood T cells in healthy people across ages. Using a J-beta primer mix together with a sample-barcoded 5' primer, a second PCR was run for about 6 to 12 cycles. TCRdb re-derived calls from the 5' RACE reads in MiXCR, one entry per CDR3 protein. Among 1.8 million or so distinct CDR3 sequences listed, about 39% were seen once. Caucasian individuals from Russia who were healthy and aged roughly 6 to 95 acted as donors. Each donor had around 9.2 milliliters of peripheral blood drawn. Isolated PBMCs totaled at least 6.5 million in each sample. Deletions cut 10 bases from V and 5 bases from J, with 9 bases between. CDR3 length: 11 residues.

This rearrangement joins TRBV12-3 or TRBV12-4 to TRBJ2-1; D not resolved. Sequenced material: blood. This TCR derives from a human donor in good health. The CDR3 nucleotides are TGTGCCACCGGAAGAGACAATGAGCAGTTCTTC. This gives the protein CATGRDNEQFF.